Each of the 27 T cell receptor beta chains below was sequenced from the same sample in a study of patients and donors after allogeneic stem cell transplantation. TCRdb reprocessed the RT-PCR reads with MiXCR, giving one entry per CDR3 protein. The sample has about 960,000 distinct CDR3 sequences, roughly 18% seen once; the top ten hold roughly 6%. The sequenced sample consisted of blood, either unsorted or a sorted T cell fraction (not recorded which). The receptors here all came from a human donor who was either an allogeneic HSCT recipient or a stem cell or donor lymphocyte infusion donor (not recorded which). It is not recorded whose cells these are; they may come from a transplant donor.

V and J are TRBV27 and TRBJ2-1; D is unclear. The V end was cut by 3 bases, the J end by 8 bases, with 11 bases between. The CDR3 has 13 amino acids. Germline CDR1 reads MNHEY; CDR2 reads SMNVEV (reference sequence). The CDR3 here is CASSFGRGDEQFF. The CDR3 nucleotides are TGTGCCAGCAGTTTCGGAAGAGGCGATGAGCAGTTCTTC.

This clonotype occurred a few times. The chain combines TRBV20-1 with TRBJ2-3; 7 positions match TRBD2. With 5 bases clipped from V and 0 bases from J, the junction kept 11 bases outside the gene matches. Germline lookup yields CDR1 DFQATT and CDR2 SNEGSKA (reference sequence). The CDR3 covers 16 residues. The CDR3 protein is CSAVTSLAVSTDTQYF. DNA for the CDR3: TGCAGTGCTGTAACCTCCCTAGCGGTGAGCACAGATACGCAGTATTTT.

The rearrangement uses TRBV6-1 and TRBJ1-1; D gene unclear. The CDR3 has 12 amino acids. Germline loops: CDR1 MNHNS, CDR2 SASEGT. Trimming pared 2 bases from V and 7 bases from J, leaving 8 bases between. DNA for the CDR3: TGTGCCAGCAGTGAATTGAGGTTTGAAGCTTTCTTT. Encoded protein: CASSELRFEAFF.

This clonotype was counted only a few times. One junction end does not reproduce the germline sequence, and a read error may be involved. This rearrangement joins TRBV18 to TRBJ2-5; D remains ambiguous. CDR3 length: 14 amino acids. The germline V gene has CDR1 KGHSH and CDR2 LQKENI. The CDR3 region has the DNA TGTGCCAGCTCCCCACGGACGGTTAGGGAGACCCAGTACTTC. The encoded protein is CASSPRTVRETQYF.

The genes are TRBV7-8 and TRBJ1-1; no firm D call. Per germline, CDR1 SGHVS and CDR2 FQNEAQ. V dropped 6 bases and J dropped 9 bases, with 17 bases sitting between them. The CDR3 length is 13 residues. The CDR3, as DNA: TGTGCCAGCAGATTCAAGCCCGGGAGCAAAGCTTTCTTT. It translates to CASRFKPGSKAFF.

This clonotype was counted only a few times. CDR3 nucleotide sequence: TGTGCCAGCAGTTCTACAGGGTTTCACGAGCAGTACTTC. This translates into CASSSTGFHEQYF. V is TRBV7-9 and J is TRBJ2-7; tentative D call: TRBD1 (6 bases). V was clipped by 6 bases and J by 5 bases, with 14 bases between them. The CDR3 is made up of 13 amino acids. The germline CDR1 and CDR2 sequences are SEHNR and FQNEAQ (reference sequence). Based on the CDR3 plus reference TRBV7-9 and TRBJ2-7, the full variable domain is DTGVSQNPRHKITKRGQNVTFRCDPISEHNRLYWYRQTLGQGPEFLTYFQNEAQLEKSRLLSDRFSAERPKGSFSTLEIQRTEQGDSAMYLCASSSTGFHEQYFGPGTRLTVT.

The rearrangement joins TRBV6-1 to TRBJ1-2, with D unclear. There are 14 residues in the CDR3. The V end lost 6 bases, the J end lost 0 bases, and 11 bases lay between the germline ends. CDR1 and CDR2 (germline): MNHNS, SASEGT. The CDR3 DNA reads as TGTGCCAGCAGCCCGGACGGATCTAACTATGGCTACACCTTC. Translation: CASSPDGSNYGYTF.

CDR3 sequence: CLTSGLANEQFF. In nucleotides, the CDR3 is TGCCTGACTAGCGGTCTAGCGAATGAGCAGTTCTTC. The chain links TRBV20-1 to TRBJ2-1, with 9 bases matching TRBD2. From germline, CDR1 is DFQATT and CDR2 SNEGSKA (reference sequence). The CDR3 length is 12 residues.

The chain joins TRBV7-2 to TRBJ1-6; D might be TRBD1 (6 bases). Germline CDR1 is SGHTA and CDR2 is FQGNSA. This CDR3 has 15 amino acids. Deletions cut 1 base from V and 10 bases from J, with 14 bases between. The CDR3 DNA reads TGTGCCAGCAGCTTAGACAGGGTGGGCAGGTCACCCCTCCACTTT. It translates to CASSLDRVGRSPLHF. Filled out from reference TRBV7-2 and TRBJ1-6, the complete variable domain reads GAGVSQSPSNKVTEKGKDVELRCDPISGHTALYWYRQSLGQGLEFLIYFQGNSAPDKSGLPSDRFSAERTGGSVSTLTIQRTQQEDSAVYLCASSLDRVGRSPLHFGNGTRLTVT.

This chain links TRBV30 with TRBJ1-1, with D hard to call. The CDR3 loop spans 11 amino acids. V was pared by 0 bases and J by 7 bases, with 6 bases between. From germline, CDR1 is GTSNPN and CDR2 SVGIG (reference sequence). CDR3 residues: CAWSVRYEAFF. The CDR3 nucleotides read TGTGCCTGGAGTGTTAGGTATGAAGCTTTCTTT.

This chain links TRBV20-1 with TRBJ1-5, with D unresolved. This CDR3 contains 12 residues. V was clipped by 3 bases and J by 3 bases, with 6 bases between them. Germline CDR1 reads DFQATT; CDR2 reads SNEGSKA (reference sequence). CDR3 residues: CSARSINQPQHF. The CDR3 nucleotides are TGCAGTGCTAGGTCGATCAATCAGCCCCAGCATTTT.

This rearrangement joins TRBV28 to TRBJ2-4, with 7 nucleotides matching TRBD1. Per the germline V gene, CDR1 is MDHEN and CDR2 is SYDVKM. The CDR3 is 17 amino acids. The V and J ends lost 3 bases and 7 bases, in that order; junction bases with no gene match: 15. In DNA form, the CDR3 reads TGTGCCAGCAGTTTCGACCTCTACAGGGGTGAGCGGAACATTCAGTACTTC. This gives the protein CASSFDLYRGERNIQYF.

This clonotype turned up a few times. The J gene is TRBJ2-5, the V gene TRBV9; D is undetermined. Germline V gene sequence: CDR1 SGDLS, CDR2 YYNGEE. Trimming removed 0 bases at V and 4 bases at J, with 7 bases between. The CDR3 runs to 13 residues. DNA of the CDR3: TGTGCCAGCAGCGTAGGCCTTATAGAGACCCAGTACTTC. Translated: CASSVGLIETQYF.

This clonotype was seen only a few times. This chain connects TRBV27 to TRBJ2-1, with a weak D call TRBD2 (6 bases). The CDR3 has 15 residues. The V gene's germline CDR1 is MNHEY and CDR2 SMNVEV (reference sequence). Trimming left V 3 bases short and J 2 bases short, with 11 bases between. CDR3 DNA sequence: TGTGCCAGCAGTTTGGGTCGGACTACCTACAATGAGCAGTTCTTC. Protein sequence: CASSLGRTTYNEQFF.

This clonotype was seen repeatedly, ten times or more. The chain joins TRBV11-1 to TRBJ2-7; weak D call: TRBD2 (5 bases). This CDR3 comprises 12 residues. Per germline, CDR1 SGHAT and CDR2 FQDESV (reference sequence). Trimming stripped 1 base from V and 11 bases from J, with 12 bases between. Written as DNA, the CDR3 is TGTGCCAGCAGCTTAGGCCTCGAGGGAGAGTACTTC. Amino acid sequence: CASSLGLEGEYF. The whole variable domain, filled in from reference TRBV11-1 and TRBJ2-7, reads EAEVAQSPRYKITEKSQAVAFWCDPISGHATLYWYRQILGQGPELLVQFQDESVVDDSQLPKDRFSAERLKGVDSTLKIQPAELGDSAMYLCASSLGLEGEYFGPGTRLTVT.

The genes are TRBV4-3 and TRBJ2-7; D call uncertain. The CDR3 has 16 residues. Trimming shortened V by 1 base and J by 2 bases, and 15 bases separated the two germline ends. Germline-derived CDR1 and CDR2 are LGHNA and YSLEER. CDR3 in DNA: TGCGCCAGCAGCCAAGGAGGTGGAGTGACGACCTACGAGCAGTACTTC. Residues: CASSQGGGVTTYEQYF.

This sequence joins TRBV5-1 and TRBJ1-1; D might be TRBD1 (5 bases). V dropped 3 bases and J dropped 3 bases, with 15 bases sitting between them. CDR1 and CDR2 from the germline V gene are SGHRS and YFSETQ. CDR3 size: 15 residues. The CDR3 coding sequence is TGCGCCAGCAGCTCGGGATGGGGGGGGGACACTGAAGCTTTCTTT. Translated: CASSSGWGGDTEAFF.

The gene calls are TRBV27 and TRBJ2-3, with unresolved D. The CDR3 loop spans 13 amino acids. Germline CDR1 MNHEY, CDR2 SMNVEV (reference sequence). Trimming took off 3 bases at V and 6 bases at J, with 10 bases between the two ends. In DNA, the CDR3 is TGTGCCAGCAGTTTCCCCAGGAGTGATACGCAGTATTTT. Protein sequence: CASSFPRSDTQYF.

V and J are TRBV28 and TRBJ2-4; D is tentatively TRBD1 or TRBD2 (5 bases each). Germline CDR1 reads MDHEN; CDR2 reads SYDVKM. The CDR3 is 15 amino acids. The ends were cut back, 5 bases at V and 5 bases at J, with 16 bases in the middle. The CDR3 region has the DNA TGTGCCAGCAGTCTCGGGACGGTAGGGGAAAACATTCAGTACTTC. Protein product: CASSLGTVGENIQYF.

V usage is TRBV5-1 and J usage is TRBJ2-1; weak D call: TRBD1 (5 bases). Germline V lookup: CDR1 SGHRS, CDR2 YFSETQ. This CDR3 has 15 residues. Trimming shortened V by 3 bases and J by 2 bases, and 12 bases separated the two germline ends. As DNA, the CDR3 is TGCGCCAGCAGCTCGACCCCCAGGGCCTACAATGAGCAGTTCTTC. Protein sequence: CASSSTPRAYNEQFF. Variable domain in full (rest from reference TRBV5-1 and TRBJ2-1): KAGVTQTPRYLIKTRGQQVTLSCSPISGHRSVSWYQQTPGQGLQFLFEYFSETQRNKGNFPGRFSGRQFSNSRSEMNVSTLELGDSALYLCASSSTPRAYNEQFFGPGTRLTVL.

The chain recombines TRBV7-8 with TRBJ2-7; TRBD1 agrees at 7 bases. Losses at the gene ends were 5 bases for V and 0 bases for J; bases not matched to a gene: 7. The CDR3 sequence is 15 residues long. In germline, CDR1 is SGHVS, CDR2 FQNEAQ. The chain's CDR3 is CASSGSGQSSYEQYF. In DNA, the CDR3 is TGTGCCAGCAGCGGATCGGGACAGAGCTCCTACGAGCAGTACTTC.

This clonotype was seen a few times. V gene TRBV2 combines with J gene TRBJ2-1, with D possibly being TRBD2 (6 bases). Germline values: CDR1 SNHLY, CDR2 FYNNEI. V lost 8 bases and J 8 bases, leaving 16 bases between the germline ends. The CDR3 extends over 13 amino acids. CDR3 DNA: TGTGCCAGCCGGGGGACTTTCACGTATGAGCAGTTCTTC. Translated: CASRGTFTYEQFF.

This clonotype was counted a few times. The gene calls are TRBV5-1 and TRBJ1-2, with unresolved D. The length of the CDR3 is 14 residues. Germline CDR1 is SGHRS and CDR2 is YFSETQ. Trimming took 5 bases from V and 6 from J, leaving 17 bases between them. Here the CDR3 reads CASSPEASGHGYTF. The CDR3 bases are TGCGCCAGCAGTCCAGAGGCATCTGGTCATGGCTACACCTTC.

The table lists this clonotype with a few counts. V and J are TRBV7-8 and TRBJ2-2, with D possibly being TRBD1 (5 bases). Germline CDR1 SGHVS, CDR2 FQNEAQ. There are 15 residues in the CDR3. V lost 10 bases to trimming and J lost 4 bases, with 19 bases between them. The CDR3 loop reads CAISLRRGSTGELFF. DNA of the CDR3: TGTGCCATCTCCTTAAGAAGGGGATCCACCGGGGAGCTGTTTTTT.

This clonotype was recorded at least ten times. The chain has TRBV7-2 and TRBJ1-4, with D possibly TRBD1 on 5 matching bases. The V gene lost 5 bases and the J gene lost 11 bases, with 12 bases spanning the gap. This CDR3 is 12 amino acids long. The germline CDR1 and CDR2 sequences are SGHTA and FQGNSA. CDR3 protein: CASSRPGPKLFF. CDR3 sequence (DNA): TGTGCCAGCAGCAGACCGGGACCTAAACTGTTTTTT.

This clonotype came up many times. This chain connects TRBV12-3 or TRBV12-4 to TRBJ2-2, with D possibly TRBD2 on 6 matching bases. Trimming removed 7 bases at V and 7 bases at J, with 13 bases between. The CDR3 is made up of 13 amino acids. The CDR3 loop is CASTAAGLGELFF. The CDR3 DNA reads TGTGCCAGCACCGCGGCGGGGCTCGGGGAGCTGTTTTTT.

The chain has TRBV12-3 or TRBV12-4 and TRBJ2-1, with no clear D. Trimming took off 3 bases at V and 3 bases at J, with 6 bases between the two ends. This CDR3 is 13 amino acids long. Written as DNA, the CDR3 is TGTGCCAGCAGTTTTGAGGACTACAATGAGCAGTTCTTC. Protein: CASSFEDYNEQFF.